The 24 T cell receptor beta chains below all came from one sample that was sequenced in a study of human thymus T cells. Profiled with immunoSEQ multiplex PCR; TCRdb holds only in-frame clones, not every one. This table holds fewer than 55,000 clones, 94% found once. The specimen sequenced was blood. The receptors shown here come from a boy younger than two with a congenital heart defect but otherwise immunologically healthy.

This chain links TRBV15 with TRBJ2-3; D is uncertain. Trimming took off 0 bases at V and 8 bases at J, with 9 bases between the two ends. From germline, CDR1 is LNHNV and CDR2 YYDKDF (reference sequence). The CDR3 covers 13 residues. Here the CDR3 reads CATSRDESSTQYF. CDR3 bases: TGTGCCACCAGCAGAGATGAATCGAGTACGCAGTATTTT.

The chain has TRBV19 and TRBJ2-7; 11 nucleotides align to TRBD1. The CDR3 has 14 amino acids. From germline, CDR1 is LNHDA and CDR2 SQIVND (reference sequence). Trimming removed 3 bases from V and 2 bases from J; junction bases left unmatched: 0. CDR3 nucleotides: TGTGCCAGTAGTATGGGACAGGGGGCCTACGAGCAGTACTTC. As protein: CASSMGQGAYEQYF.

The chain joins TRBV5-4 to TRBJ2-7; unclear D gene. V lost 3 bases, J lost 8 bases, and 12 bases lay in between. CDR1 and CDR2 (germline): SGHNT, YYREEE (reference sequence). The CDR3 covers 12 residues. CDR3 sequence (DNA): TGTGCCAGCAGCTCGCGTAATTCGCAGCAGTACTTC. Protein product: CASSSRNSQQYF. Using reference TRBV5-4 and TRBJ2-7 for the parts outside the CDR3, the full variable domain is ETGVTQSPTHLIKTRGQQVTLRCSSQSGHNTVSWYQQALGQGPQFIFQYYREEENGRGNFPPRFSGLQFPNYSSELNVNALELDDSALYLCASSSRNSQQYFGPGTRLTVT.

This chain joins TRBV10-1 and TRBJ2-1, with D perhaps matching TRBD2 (5 bases). This CDR3 contains 15 residues. Trimming left V 3 bases short and J 7 bases short, with 16 bases between. The germline V gene has CDR1 WNHNN and CDR2 SYGVQD (reference sequence). The CDR3 spells CASSDPRTGNNEQFF. In DNA, the CDR3 is TGCGCCAGCAGTGACCCCCGGACTGGAAATAATGAGCAGTTCTTC.

The rearrangement joins TRBV5-4 to TRBJ2-5; 10 bases map to TRBD2. The trim removed 4 bases at V and 5 bases at J, leaving 14 bases unmatched. The CDR3 length is 17 residues. Germline-derived CDR1 and CDR2 are SGHNT and YYREEE (reference sequence). CDR3 in amino acids: CASSPGGTSGVGETQYF. DNA of the CDR3: TGTGCCAGCAGCCCGGGGGGTACTAGCGGGGTTGGGGAGACCCAGTACTTC.

The V call is TRBV6-5, the J call TRBJ2-4; 9 positions agree with TRBD1. The CDR3 sequence is 15 residues long. Unmatched junction bases numbered 11, after V lost 6 bases and J lost 8 bases. CDR1 is MNHEY and CDR2 is SVGAGI in the germline V gene. CDR3 bases: TGTGCCAGCAGCCGATACACAGGGGGCGCGGACATTCAGTACTTC. The encoded protein is CASSRYTGGADIQYF.

This chain links TRBV10-3 with TRBJ2-7, with TRBD2 matching over 14 bases. Germline V CDR1 and CDR2: ENHRY, SYGVKD. The CDR3 has 18 residues. Trimming removed 0 bases from V and 7 bases from J; junction bases left unmatched: 11. The CDR3 region has the DNA TGTGCCATCAGTGAGTCAGGGACTAGCGGGGGTTACTACTTAGAGCAGTACTTC. Translation: CAISESGTSGGYYLEQYF.

This clone appeared once. This rearrangement joins TRBV5-5 to TRBJ2-5, with no clear D. The CDR3 contains 13 residues. Trimming took off 0 bases at V and 5 bases at J, with 8 bases between the two ends. The germline gives CDR1 SGHKS, CDR2 YYEKEE (reference sequence). The CDR3 loop is CASSLVVRETQYF. CDR3 DNA sequence: TGTGCCAGCAGCTTGGTGGTTCGGGAGACCCAGTACTTC.

The chain couples TRBV6-6 to TRBJ2-7; D may be TRBD1 (6 bases). V lost 2 bases, J lost 4 bases, and 6 bases lay in between. Looked up from germline, CDR1 is MNHNY and CDR2 is SVGAGI (reference sequence). CDR3 size: 12 residues. The CDR3 protein is CASSYTGYEQYF. The CDR3 DNA reads TGTGCCAGCAGTTACACAGGGTACGAGCAGTACTTC.

The J gene is TRBJ1-3, the V gene TRBV14; tentative D call: TRBD1 (5 bases). The germline CDR1 and CDR2 sequences are SGHDN and FVKESK. Trimming took 2 bases from V and 4 from J, leaving 12 bases between them. The CDR3 is 15 residues long. In DNA form, the CDR3 reads TGTGCCAGCAGCCAACCCGGGACGGCGGGAAACACCATATATTTT. Its translation: CASSQPGTAGNTIYF.

The gene calls are TRBV4-3 and TRBJ1-2; possibly TRBD1 for D (5 bases). CDR1 is LGHNA and CDR2 is YSLEER in the germline V gene. V lost 4 bases to trimming and J lost 8 bases, with 17 bases between them. The CDR3 extends over 14 amino acids. The CDR3 sequence: CASSLSHGAGGYTF. Here the CDR3 DNA reads TGCGCCAGCAGCCTCAGTCACGGGGCGGGGGGCTACACCTTC.

Notes on this clone: Different DNA sequences within this sample yield the same CDR3. The chain recombines TRBV27 with TRBJ2-5; 7 nucleotides align to TRBD1. The J segment lost 4 bases and the V segment lost 3 bases, leaving 2 bases of the junction unmatched. The CDR3 spans 13 residues. Germline V CDR1 and CDR2: MNHEY, SMNVEV (reference sequence). CDR3 protein: CASSLRGRETQYF. DNA for the CDR3: TGTGCCAGCAGTTTGAGGGGGCGAGAGACCCAGTACTTC.

This clone was seen a handful of times. This rearrangement joins TRBV28 to TRBJ1-3; D may be TRBD1 (5 bases). Germline-derived CDR1 and CDR2 are MDHEN and SYDVKM. The CDR3 spans 15 residues. Trimming removed 8 bases at V and 0 bases at J, with 14 bases between. The CDR3 reads CASLLGRGSGNTIYF. The CDR3 bases are TGTGCCAGCCTCCTAGGGAGGGGCTCTGGAAACACCATATATTTT.

The gene calls are TRBV7-2 and TRBJ2-7; the D is unclear. Trimming pared 6 bases from V and 0 bases from J, leaving 9 bases between. The CDR3 extends over 13 amino acids. Per the germline V gene, CDR1 is SGHTA and CDR2 is FQGNSA. The CDR3 DNA sequence: TGTGCCAGCAGGTTCCCTAGCTCCTACGAGCAGTACTTC. Encoded protein: CASRFPSSYEQYF.

The table lists this clone with a count of one. The chain uses TRBV28 and TRBJ1-2; D gene ambiguous. Germline lookup yields CDR1 MDHEN and CDR2 SYDVKM. CDR3 length: 14 residues. The V and J ends lost 3 bases and 0 bases respectively, with 8 bases between them. Here the CDR3 DNA reads TGTGCCAGCAGTTTTCAGGATACTAACTATGGCTACACCTTC. Translated: CASSFQDTNYGYTF.

The V and J genes are TRBV5-6 and TRBJ2-5; 8 bases line up with TRBD1. Germline CDR1 is SGHDT and CDR2 is YYEEEE. There are 12 residues in the CDR3. The V gene end was trimmed by 3 bases and the J gene end by 5 bases; junction bases not matched to a gene: 0. The CDR3 protein is CASSWDRETQYF. The CDR3 DNA is TGTGCCAGCAGCTGGGACAGGGAGACCCAGTACTTC.

The chain is built from TRBV5-4 and TRBJ2-3, with 11 bases lining up with TRBD2. The CDR3 is 16 residues long. Trimming took 2 bases from V and 0 from J; bases not matched to a gene: 2. The germline CDR1 and CDR2 sequences are SGHNT and YYREEE (reference sequence). Written as DNA, the CDR3 is TGTGCCAGCAGCTTTTTAGCGGGGGGGAGCACAGATACGCAGTATTTT. This translates into CASSFLAGGSTDTQYF.

The chain links TRBV7-6 to TRBJ1-1; D unresolved. The CDR3 spans 13 residues. V gave up 3 bases and J gave up 1 base, with 6 bases separating them. Germline assignment: CDR1 SGHVS and CDR2 FNYEAQ. CDR3 protein: CASSLSQNTEAFF. In nucleotides, the CDR3 is TGTGCCAGCAGCTTGTCGCAGAACACTGAAGCTTTCTTT.

The rearrangement joins TRBV27 to TRBJ2-7; possibly TRBD1 for D (6 bases). V was trimmed by 4 bases and J by 1 base, leaving 14 bases between them. The CDR3 spans 15 residues. The germline CDR1 and CDR2 sequences are MNHEY and SMNVEV (reference sequence). CDR3 bases: TGTGCCAGCAGTTCTCCGGGACAAAGATCCTACGAGCAGTACTTC. Amino acids: CASSSPGQRSYEQYF.

The chain combines TRBV28 with TRBJ1-6; D possibly corresponds to TRBD1 (5 bases). Germline assignment: CDR1 MDHEN and CDR2 SYDVKM. The CDR3 is made up of 20 amino acids. Trimming left V 3 bases short and J 1 base short, with 22 bases between. Here the CDR3 reads CASSLGTNRRGGSYNSPLHF. In DNA, the CDR3 is TGTGCCAGCAGTTTGGGAACGAACAGGCGGGGGGGATCCTATAATTCACCCCTCCACTTT.

The chain links TRBV10-3 to TRBJ2-1; 13 positions agree with TRBD2. The length of the CDR3 is 16 residues. Germline CDR1 reads ENHRY; CDR2 reads SYGVKD. The ends lost 5 bases at V and 5 bases at J; junction bases unmatched: 6. CDR3 amino acids: CAISPSGLAGNNEQFF. The CDR3 DNA sequence: TGTGCCATCAGTCCCTCGGGACTAGCGGGGAACAATGAGCAGTTCTTC.

The J gene is TRBJ2-3, the V gene TRBV20-1; the match to TRBD2 covers 7 bases. The junction had 5 bases not matched to a gene; V was cut back by 7 bases and J by 7 bases. The CDR3 spans 11 residues. Germline CDR1 is DFQATT and CDR2 is SNEGSKA (reference sequence). CDR3 protein: CSGGGYYTQYF. CDR3 in DNA: TGCAGTGGGGGGGGGTACTATACGCAGTATTTT.

The chain employs TRBV4-2 and TRBJ2-1; D is unclear. V gave up 4 bases and J gave up 9 bases, with 13 bases separating them. Germline loops: CDR1 LGHNA, CDR2 YNFKEQ. There are 13 residues in the CDR3. The CDR3 sequence: CASSPVVASEQFF. In DNA, the CDR3 is TGTGCCAGCAGCCCAGTTGTGGCGAGTGAGCAGTTCTTC.

The CDR3 region has the DNA TGTGCCTGGAGTGTACAGGACAGCTCACCCCTCCACTTT. Amino acids: CAWSVQDSSPLHF. This chain joins TRBV30 and TRBJ1-6; TRBD1 might be the D (6 bases). The V end lost 0 bases, the J end lost 10 bases, and 10 bases lay between the germline ends. The germline gives CDR1 GTSNPN, CDR2 SVGIG (reference sequence). The CDR3 loop spans 13 amino acids.